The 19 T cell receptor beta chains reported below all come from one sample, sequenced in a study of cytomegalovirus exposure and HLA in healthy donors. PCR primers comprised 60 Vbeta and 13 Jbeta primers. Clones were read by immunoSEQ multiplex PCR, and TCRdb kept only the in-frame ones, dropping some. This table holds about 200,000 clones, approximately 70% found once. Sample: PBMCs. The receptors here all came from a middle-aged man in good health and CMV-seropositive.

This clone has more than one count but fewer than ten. Written as DNA, the CDR3 is TGTGCCAGCAGCCAAGGGACAGGCCGTTATGGCTACACCTTC. Amino acids: CASSQGTGRYGYTF. This chain uses TRBV13 with TRBJ1-2, with 8 bases lining up with TRBD1. Trimming cost V 5 bases and J 5 bases; bases outside gene matches: 7. The CDR3 spans 14 residues. The V gene's germline CDR1 is PRHDT and CDR2 FYEKMQ (reference sequence).

CDR3 DNA sequence: TGTGCCATCAGTGAGGAGGACAGGGCTCCTATCAATCAGCCCCAGCATTTT. Translation gives CAISEEDRAPINQPQHF. The chain is built from TRBV10-3 and TRBJ1-5; TRBD1 aligns across 8 bases. Germline V CDR1 and CDR2: ENHRY, SYGVKD. The CDR3 is 17 amino acids. V lost 2 bases to trimming and J lost 3 bases; unmatched junction nucleotides: 9.

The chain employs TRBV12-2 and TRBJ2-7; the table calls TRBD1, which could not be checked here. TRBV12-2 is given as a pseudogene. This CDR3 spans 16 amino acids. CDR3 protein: CASRLSGQGLSYEQYF. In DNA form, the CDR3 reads TGTGCAAGTCGCTTGTCGGGACAGGGGCTCTCCTACGAGCAGTACTTC.

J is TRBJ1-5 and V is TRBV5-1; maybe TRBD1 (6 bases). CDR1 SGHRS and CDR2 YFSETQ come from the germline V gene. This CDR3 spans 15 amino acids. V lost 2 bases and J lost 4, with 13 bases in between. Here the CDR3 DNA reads TGCGCCAGCAGCTTATCAGGGGCCCTAAATCAGCCCCAGCATTTT. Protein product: CASSLSGALNQPQHF. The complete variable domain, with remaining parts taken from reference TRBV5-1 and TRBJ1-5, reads KAGVTQTPRYLIKTRGQQVTLSCSPISGHRSVSWYQQTPGQGLQFLFEYFSETQRNKGNFPGRFSGRQFSNSRSEMNVSTLELGDSALYLCASSLSGALNQPQHFGDGTRLSIL.

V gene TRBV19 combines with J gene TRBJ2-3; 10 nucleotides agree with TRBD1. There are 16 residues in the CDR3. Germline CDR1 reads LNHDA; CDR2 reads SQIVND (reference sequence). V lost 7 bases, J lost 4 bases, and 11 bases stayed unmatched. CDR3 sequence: CASNMFGQGEADTQYF. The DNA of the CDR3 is TGTGCCAGTAATATGTTTGGACAGGGGGAGGCAGATACGCAGTATTTT. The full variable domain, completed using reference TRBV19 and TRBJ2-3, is DGGITQSPKYLFRKEGQNVTLSCEQNLNHDAMYWYRQDPGQGLRLIYYSQIVNDFQKGDIAEGYSVSREKKESFPLTVTSAQKNPTAFYLCASNMFGQGEADTQYFGPGTRLTVL.

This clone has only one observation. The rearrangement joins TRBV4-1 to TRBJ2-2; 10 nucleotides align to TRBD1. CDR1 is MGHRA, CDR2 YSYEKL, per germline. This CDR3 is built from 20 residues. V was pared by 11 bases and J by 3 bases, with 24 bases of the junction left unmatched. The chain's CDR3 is CAAAAYPLRTGTGDTGELFF. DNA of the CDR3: TGCGCCGCAGCAGCTTACCCACTAAGGACCGGGACAGGGGACACCGGGGAGCTGTTTTTT.

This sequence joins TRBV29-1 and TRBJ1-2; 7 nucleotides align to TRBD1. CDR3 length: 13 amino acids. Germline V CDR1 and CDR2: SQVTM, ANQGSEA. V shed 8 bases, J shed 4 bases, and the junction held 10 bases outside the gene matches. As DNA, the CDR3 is TGCAGCACTCGGACAGGAGACGGCTATGGCTACACCTTC. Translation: CSTRTGDGYGYTF. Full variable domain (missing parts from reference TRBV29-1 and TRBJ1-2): SAVISQKPSRDICQRGTSLTIQCQVDSQVTMMFWYRQQPGQSLTLIATANQGSEATYESGFVIDKFPISRPNLTFSTLTVSNMSPEDSSIYLCSTRTGDGYGYTFGSGTRLTVV.

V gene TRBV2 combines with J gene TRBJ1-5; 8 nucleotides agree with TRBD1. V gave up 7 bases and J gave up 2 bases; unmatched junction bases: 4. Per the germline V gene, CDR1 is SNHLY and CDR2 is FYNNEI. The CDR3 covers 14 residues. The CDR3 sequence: CASTLTGGNQPQHF. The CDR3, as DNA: TGTGCCAGCACATTGACAGGGGGCAATCAGCCCCAGCATTTT.

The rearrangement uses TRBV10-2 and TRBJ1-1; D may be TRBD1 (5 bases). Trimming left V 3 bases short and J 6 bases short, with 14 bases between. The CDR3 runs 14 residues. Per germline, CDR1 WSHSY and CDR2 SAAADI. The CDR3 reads CASSERVGGAEAFF. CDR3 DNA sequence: TGCGCCAGCAGTGAAAGGGTTGGAGGGGCTGAAGCTTTCTTT.

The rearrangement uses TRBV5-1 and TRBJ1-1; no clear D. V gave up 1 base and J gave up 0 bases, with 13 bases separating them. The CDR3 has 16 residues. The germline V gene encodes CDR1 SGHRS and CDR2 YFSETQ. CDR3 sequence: CASSLPWLDMNTEAFF. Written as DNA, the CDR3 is TGCGCCAGCAGCTTGCCTTGGCTAGATATGAACACTGAAGCTTTCTTT.

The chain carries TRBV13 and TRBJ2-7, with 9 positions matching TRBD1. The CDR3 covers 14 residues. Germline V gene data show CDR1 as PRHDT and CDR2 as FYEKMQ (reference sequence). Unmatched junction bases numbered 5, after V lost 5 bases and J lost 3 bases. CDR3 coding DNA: TGTGCCAGCAGCCAACGGGACAGGGTCTACGAGCAGTACTTC. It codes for CASSQRDRVYEQYF.

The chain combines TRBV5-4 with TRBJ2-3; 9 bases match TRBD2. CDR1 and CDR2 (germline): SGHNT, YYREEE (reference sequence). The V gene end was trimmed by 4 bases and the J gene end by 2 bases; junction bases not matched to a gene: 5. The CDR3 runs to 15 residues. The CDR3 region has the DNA TGTGCCAGCAGCCCCGCTAGCGGGAACACAGATACGCAGTATTTT. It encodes CASSPASGNTDTQYF.

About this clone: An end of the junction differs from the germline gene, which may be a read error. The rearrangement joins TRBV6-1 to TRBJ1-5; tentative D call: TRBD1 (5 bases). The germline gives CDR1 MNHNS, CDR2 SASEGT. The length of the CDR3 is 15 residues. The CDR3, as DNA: TGTGCCAGCAGTGAAGAGGGGAAGGGCAACCAGCCCCAGCATTTT. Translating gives CASSEEGKGNQPQHF.

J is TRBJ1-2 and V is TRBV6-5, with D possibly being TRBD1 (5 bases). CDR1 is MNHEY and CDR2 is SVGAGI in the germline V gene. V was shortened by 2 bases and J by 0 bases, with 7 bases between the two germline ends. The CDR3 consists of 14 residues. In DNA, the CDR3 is TGTGCCAGCAGTTACGGGGCAACTAACTATGGCTACACCTTC. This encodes CASSYGATNYGYTF.

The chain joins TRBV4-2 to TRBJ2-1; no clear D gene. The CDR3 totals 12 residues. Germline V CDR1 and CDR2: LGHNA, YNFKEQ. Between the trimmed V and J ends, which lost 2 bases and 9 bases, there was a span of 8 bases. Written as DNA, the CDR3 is TGTGCCAGCAGCCAACCAAGGAGTGAGCAGTTCTTC. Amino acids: CASSQPRSEQFF.

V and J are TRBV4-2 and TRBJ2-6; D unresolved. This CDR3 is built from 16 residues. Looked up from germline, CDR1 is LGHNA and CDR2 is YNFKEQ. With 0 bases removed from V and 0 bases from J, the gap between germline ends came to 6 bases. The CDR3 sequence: CASSQEASSGANVLTF. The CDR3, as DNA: TGTGCCAGCAGCCAAGAAGCGAGCTCTGGGGCCAACGTCCTGACTTTC.

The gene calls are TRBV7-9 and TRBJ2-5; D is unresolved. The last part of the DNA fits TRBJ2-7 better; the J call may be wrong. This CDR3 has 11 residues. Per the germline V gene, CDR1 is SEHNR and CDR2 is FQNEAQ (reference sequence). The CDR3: CASSHGHEQYF. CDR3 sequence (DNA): TGTGCCAGCAGCCATGGTCACGAGCAGTACTTC.

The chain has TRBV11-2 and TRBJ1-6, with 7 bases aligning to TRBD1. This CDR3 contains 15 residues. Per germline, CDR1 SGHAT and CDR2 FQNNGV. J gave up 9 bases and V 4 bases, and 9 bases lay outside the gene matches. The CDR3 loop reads CASSSTGSALSPLHF. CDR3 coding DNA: TGTGCCAGCAGCTCGACAGGGTCAGCGCTTTCACCCCTCCACTTT.

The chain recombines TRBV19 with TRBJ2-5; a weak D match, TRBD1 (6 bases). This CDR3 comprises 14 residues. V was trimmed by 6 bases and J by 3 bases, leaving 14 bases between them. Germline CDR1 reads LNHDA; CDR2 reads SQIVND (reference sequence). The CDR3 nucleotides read TGTGCCAGTAGCAGTACAGGGTTTGAAGAGACCCAGTACTTC. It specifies CASSSTGFEETQYF.